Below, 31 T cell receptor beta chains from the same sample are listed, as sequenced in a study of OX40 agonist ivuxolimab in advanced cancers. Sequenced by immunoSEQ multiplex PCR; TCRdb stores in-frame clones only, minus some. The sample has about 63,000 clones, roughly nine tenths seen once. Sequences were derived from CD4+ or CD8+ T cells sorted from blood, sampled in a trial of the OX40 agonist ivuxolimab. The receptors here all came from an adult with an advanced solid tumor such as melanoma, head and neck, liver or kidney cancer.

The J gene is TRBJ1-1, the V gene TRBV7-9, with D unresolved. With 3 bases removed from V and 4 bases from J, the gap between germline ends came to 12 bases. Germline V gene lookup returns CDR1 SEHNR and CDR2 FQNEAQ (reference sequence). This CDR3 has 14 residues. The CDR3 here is CASSFGSSGTEAFF. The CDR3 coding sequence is TGTGCCAGCAGCTTTGGCTCCTCGGGCACTGAAGCTTTCTTT. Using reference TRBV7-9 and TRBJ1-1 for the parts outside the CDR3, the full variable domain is DTGVSQNPRHKITKRGQNVTFRCDPISEHNRLYWYRQTLGQGPEFLTYFQNEAQLEKSRLLSDRFSAERPKGSFSTLEIQRTEQGDSAMYLCASSFGSSGTEAFFGQGTRLTVV.

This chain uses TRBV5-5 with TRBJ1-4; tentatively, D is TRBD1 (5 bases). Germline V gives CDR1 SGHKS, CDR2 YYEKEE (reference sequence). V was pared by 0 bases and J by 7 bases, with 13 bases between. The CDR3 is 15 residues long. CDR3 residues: CASSLVPRDGEKLFF. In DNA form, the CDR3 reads TGTGCCAGCAGCTTGGTTCCCAGGGACGGTGAAAAACTGTTTTTT.

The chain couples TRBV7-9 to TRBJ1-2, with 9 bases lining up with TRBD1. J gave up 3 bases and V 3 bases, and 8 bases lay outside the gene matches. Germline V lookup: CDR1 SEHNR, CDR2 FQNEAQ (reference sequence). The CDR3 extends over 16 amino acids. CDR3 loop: CASSLPMDRGDYGYTF. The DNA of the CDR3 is TGTGCCAGCAGCTTGCCTATGGACAGGGGTGACTATGGCTACACCTTC.

For the CDR3, the DNA is TGTGCCAGCAGTTACTCGATCTCGGGTGTCGGGGAGCTGTTTTTT. It encodes CASSYSISGVGELFF. The J gene is TRBJ2-2, the V gene TRBV6-5; D not certain. V lost 0 bases to trimming and J lost 7 bases, with 12 bases between them. Looked up from germline, CDR1 is MNHEY and CDR2 is SVGAGI. This CDR3 is built from 15 residues.

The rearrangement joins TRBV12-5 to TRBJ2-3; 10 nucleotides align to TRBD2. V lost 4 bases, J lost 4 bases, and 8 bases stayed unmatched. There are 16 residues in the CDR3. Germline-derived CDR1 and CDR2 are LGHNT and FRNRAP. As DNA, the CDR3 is TGTGCTAGTGGTTCCTCAGGGACTAGCGATTCAGATACGCAGTATTTT. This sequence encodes CASGSSGTSDSDTQYF.

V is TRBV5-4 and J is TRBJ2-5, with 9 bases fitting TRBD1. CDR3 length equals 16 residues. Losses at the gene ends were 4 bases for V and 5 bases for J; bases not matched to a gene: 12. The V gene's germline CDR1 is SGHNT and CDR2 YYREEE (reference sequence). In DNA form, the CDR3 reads TGTGCCAGCAGCGGTCGGACAGGGGTTCTCGACGAGACCCAGTACTTC. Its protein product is CASSGRTGVLDETQYF. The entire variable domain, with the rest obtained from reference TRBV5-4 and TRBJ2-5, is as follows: ETGVTQSPTHLIKTRGQQVTLRCSSQSGHNTVSWYQQALGQGPQFIFQYYREEENGRGNFPPRFSGLQFPNYSSELNVNALELDDSALYLCASSGRTGVLDETQYFGPGTRLLVL.

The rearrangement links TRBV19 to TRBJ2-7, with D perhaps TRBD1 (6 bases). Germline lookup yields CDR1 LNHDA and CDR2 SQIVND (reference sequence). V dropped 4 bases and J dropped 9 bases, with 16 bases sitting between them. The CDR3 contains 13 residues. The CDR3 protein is CASSRSAGAGQYV. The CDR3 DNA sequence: TGTGCCAGTAGTAGGTCGGCAGGGGCAGGGCAGTACGTC.

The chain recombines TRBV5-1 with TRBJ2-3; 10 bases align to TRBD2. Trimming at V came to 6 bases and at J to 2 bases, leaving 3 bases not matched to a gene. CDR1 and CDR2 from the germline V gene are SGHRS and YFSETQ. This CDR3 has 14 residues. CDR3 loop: CASISGGDTDTQYF. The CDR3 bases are TGCGCCAGCATCAGCGGGGGGGACACAGATACGCAGTATTTT.

Here the CDR3 DNA reads TGTGCCAGCAGCCCACCGACAGGACAAACAAACTATGGCTACACCTTC. Residues: CASSPPTGQTNYGYTF. The V and J genes are TRBV7-9 and TRBJ1-2; perhaps TRBD1 as D (6 bases). V dropped 5 bases and J dropped 2 bases, with 18 bases sitting between them. This CDR3 region has 16 residues. Germline CDR1 reads SEHNR; CDR2 reads FQNEAQ (reference sequence).

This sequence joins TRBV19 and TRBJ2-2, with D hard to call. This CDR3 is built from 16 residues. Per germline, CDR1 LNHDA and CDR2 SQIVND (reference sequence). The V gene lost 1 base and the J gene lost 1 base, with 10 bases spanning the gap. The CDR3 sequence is CASSIGFRLNTGELFF. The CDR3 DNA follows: TGTGCCAGTAGTATAGGATTCAGATTGAACACCGGGGAGCTGTTTTTT.

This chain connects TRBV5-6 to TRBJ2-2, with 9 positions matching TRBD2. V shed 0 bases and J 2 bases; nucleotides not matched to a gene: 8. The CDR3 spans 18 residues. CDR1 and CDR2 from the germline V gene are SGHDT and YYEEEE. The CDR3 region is CASSLELAGPKNTGELFF. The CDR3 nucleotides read TGTGCCAGCAGCTTGGAGCTAGCGGGACCCAAAAACACCGGGGAGCTGTTTTTT.

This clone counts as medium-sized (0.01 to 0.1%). CDR3 nucleotides: TGTGCCTGGAGACTCAAGGCCCACCACGAGCAGTACTTC. This gives the protein CAWRLKAHHEQYF. This chain links TRBV30 with TRBJ2-7, with unresolved D. CDR1 GTSNPN and CDR2 SVGIG come from the germline V gene (reference sequence). There are 13 residues in the CDR3. V was cut by 3 bases and J by 5 bases, with 14 bases left in between.

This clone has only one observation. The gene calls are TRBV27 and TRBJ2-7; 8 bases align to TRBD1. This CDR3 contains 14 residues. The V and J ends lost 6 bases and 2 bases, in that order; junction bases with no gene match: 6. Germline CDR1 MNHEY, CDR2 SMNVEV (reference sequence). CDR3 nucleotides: TGTGCCAGCAGGCCGACAGGGGCAACCTACGAGCAGTACTTC. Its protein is CASRPTGATYEQYF.

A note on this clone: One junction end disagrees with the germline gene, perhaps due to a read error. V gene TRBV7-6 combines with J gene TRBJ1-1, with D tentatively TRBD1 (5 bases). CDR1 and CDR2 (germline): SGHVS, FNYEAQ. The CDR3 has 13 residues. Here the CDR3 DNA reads TGCGCCAGCAGCCACACAGGGAACACTGAAGCTTTCTTT. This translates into CASSHTGNTEAFF.

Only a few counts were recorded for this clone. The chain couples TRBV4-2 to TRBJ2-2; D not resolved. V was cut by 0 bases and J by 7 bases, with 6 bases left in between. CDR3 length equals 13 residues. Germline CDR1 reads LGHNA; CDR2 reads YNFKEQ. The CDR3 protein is CASSQDLGGELFF. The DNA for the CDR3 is TGTGCCAGCAGCCAAGATCTGGGCGGGGAGCTGTTTTTT.

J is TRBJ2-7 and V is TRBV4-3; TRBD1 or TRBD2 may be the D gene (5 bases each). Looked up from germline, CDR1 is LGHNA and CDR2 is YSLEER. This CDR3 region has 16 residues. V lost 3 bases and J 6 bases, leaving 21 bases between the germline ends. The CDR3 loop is CASSQGPGTGTGEQYF. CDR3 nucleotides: TGCGCCAGCAGCCAGGGCCCGGGAACAGGAACAGGCGAGCAGTACTTC.

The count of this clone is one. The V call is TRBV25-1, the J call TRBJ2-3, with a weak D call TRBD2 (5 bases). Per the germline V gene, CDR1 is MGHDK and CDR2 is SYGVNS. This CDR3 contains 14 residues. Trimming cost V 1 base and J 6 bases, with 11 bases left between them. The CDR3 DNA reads TGTGCCAGCAGTGAATTTGGGGAGAGGGATACGCAGTATTTT. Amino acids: CASSEFGERDTQYF.

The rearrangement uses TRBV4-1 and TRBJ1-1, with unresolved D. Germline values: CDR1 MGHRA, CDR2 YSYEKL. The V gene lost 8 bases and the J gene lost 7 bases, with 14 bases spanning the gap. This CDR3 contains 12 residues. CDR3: CASLSPAGEAFF. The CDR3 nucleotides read TGCGCCAGCTTGTCCCCGGCGGGTGAAGCTTTCTTT.

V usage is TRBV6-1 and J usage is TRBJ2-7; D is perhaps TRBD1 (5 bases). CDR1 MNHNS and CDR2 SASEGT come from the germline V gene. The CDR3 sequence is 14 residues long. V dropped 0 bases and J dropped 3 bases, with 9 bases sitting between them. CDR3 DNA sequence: TGTGCCAGCAGTGAAGCGCCAGGGAACTACGAGCAGTACTTC. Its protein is CASSEAPGNYEQYF.

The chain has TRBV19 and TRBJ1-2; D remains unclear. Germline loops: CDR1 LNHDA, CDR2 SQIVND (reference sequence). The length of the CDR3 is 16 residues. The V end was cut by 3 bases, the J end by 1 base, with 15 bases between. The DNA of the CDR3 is TGTGCCAGTAGTATTTCGTACAGCTTGATTAACTATGGCTACACCTTC. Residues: CASSISYSLINYGYTF. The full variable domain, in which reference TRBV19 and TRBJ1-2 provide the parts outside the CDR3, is DGGITQSPKYLFRKEGQNVTLSCEQNLNHDAMYWYRQDPGQGLRLIYYSQIVNDFQKGDIAEGYSVSREKKESFPLTVTSAQKNPTAFYLCASSISYSLINYGYTFGSGTRLTVV.

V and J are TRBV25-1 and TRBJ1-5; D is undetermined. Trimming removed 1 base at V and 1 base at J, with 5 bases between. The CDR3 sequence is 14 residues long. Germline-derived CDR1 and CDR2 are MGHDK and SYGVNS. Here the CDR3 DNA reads TGTGCCAGCAGTGAATGGACCAGCAATCAGCCCCAGCATTTT. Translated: CASSEWTSNQPQHF.

DNA of the CDR3: TGTGCCAGCAGCCCAGACAGGGGACTCTATGGCTACACCTTC. Protein sequence: CASSPDRGLYGYTF. This chain uses TRBV6-5 with TRBJ1-2, with 8 bases matching TRBD1. This CDR3 spans 14 amino acids. V was clipped by 6 bases and J by 4 bases; unmatched bases: 7. In germline, CDR1 is MNHEY, CDR2 SVGAGI.

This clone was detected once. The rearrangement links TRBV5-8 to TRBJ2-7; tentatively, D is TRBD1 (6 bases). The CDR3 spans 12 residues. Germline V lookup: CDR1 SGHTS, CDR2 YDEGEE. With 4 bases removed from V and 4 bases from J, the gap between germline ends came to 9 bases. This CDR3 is CASSPDRYEQYF. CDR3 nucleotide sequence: TGTGCCAGCAGCCCTGACAGGTACGAGCAGTACTTC.

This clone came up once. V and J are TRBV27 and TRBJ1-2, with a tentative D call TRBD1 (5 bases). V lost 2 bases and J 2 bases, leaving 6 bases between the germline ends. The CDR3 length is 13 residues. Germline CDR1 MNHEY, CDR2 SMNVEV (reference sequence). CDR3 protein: CASSLKGNYGYTF. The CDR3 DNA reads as TGTGCCAGCAGTTTAAAGGGGAACTATGGCTACACCTTC.

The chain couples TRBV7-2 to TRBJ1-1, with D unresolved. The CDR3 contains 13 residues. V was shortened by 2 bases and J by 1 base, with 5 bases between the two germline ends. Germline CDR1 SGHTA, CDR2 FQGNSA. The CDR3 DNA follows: TGTGCCAGCAGCTTATGGGGGAACACTGAAGCTTTCTTT. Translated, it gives CASSLWGNTEAFF.

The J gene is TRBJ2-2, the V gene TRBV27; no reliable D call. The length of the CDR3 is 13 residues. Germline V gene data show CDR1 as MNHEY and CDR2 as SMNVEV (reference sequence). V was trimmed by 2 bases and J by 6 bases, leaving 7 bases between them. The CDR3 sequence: CASSLGFPGELFF. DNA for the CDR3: TGTGCCAGCAGTTTAGGGTTCCCCGGGGAGCTGTTTTTT.

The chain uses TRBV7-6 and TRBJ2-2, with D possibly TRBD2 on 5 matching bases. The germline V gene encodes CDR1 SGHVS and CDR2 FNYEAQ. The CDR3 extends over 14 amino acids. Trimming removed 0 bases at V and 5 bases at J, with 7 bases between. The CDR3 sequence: CASSLASATGELFF. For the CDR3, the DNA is TGTGCCAGCAGCTTAGCTAGCGCTACCGGGGAGCTGTTTTTT.

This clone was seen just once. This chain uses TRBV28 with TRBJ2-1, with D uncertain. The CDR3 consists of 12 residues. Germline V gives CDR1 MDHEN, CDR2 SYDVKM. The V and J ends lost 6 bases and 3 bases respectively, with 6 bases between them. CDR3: CASRDHYNEQFF. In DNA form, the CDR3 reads TGTGCCAGCAGGGACCACTACAATGAGCAGTTCTTC.

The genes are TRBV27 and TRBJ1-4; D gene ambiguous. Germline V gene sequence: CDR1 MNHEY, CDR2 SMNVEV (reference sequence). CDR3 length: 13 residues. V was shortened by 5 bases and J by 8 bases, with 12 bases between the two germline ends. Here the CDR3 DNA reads TGTGCCAGCAGTCGCCTGCGCGGGGAAAAACTGTTTTTT. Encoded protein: CASSRLRGEKLFF.

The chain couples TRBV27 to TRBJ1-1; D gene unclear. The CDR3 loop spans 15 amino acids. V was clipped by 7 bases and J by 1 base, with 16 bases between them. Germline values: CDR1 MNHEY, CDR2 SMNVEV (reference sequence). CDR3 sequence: CASTRSVGGNTEAFF. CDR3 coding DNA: TGTGCCAGCACTAGGTCTGTGGGTGGGAACACTGAAGCTTTCTTT.

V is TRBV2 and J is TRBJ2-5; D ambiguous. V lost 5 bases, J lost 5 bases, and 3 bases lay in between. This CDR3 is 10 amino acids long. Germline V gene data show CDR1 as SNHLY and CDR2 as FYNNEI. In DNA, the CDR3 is TGTGCCAGCAGTCGGGAGACCCAGTACTTC. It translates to CASSRETQYF.